The source of this T cell receptor beta chain is a study of blood T cell repertoires in COVID-19. The table came from immunoSEQ multiplex PCR; TCRdb's copy has only in-frame clones and leaves some out. The sample includes 250,000 to 300,000 clones, roughly 86% of them seen just once. This clonotype was obtained from a woman in her forties or fifties who had been exposed to COVID-19. The sample consisted of PBMCs or T cells enriched from blood (not recorded which).

The CDR3, as DNA: TGTGCCAGCAGCCCCGGGACATCTAATTCACCCCTCCACTTT. Translated, it gives CASSPGTSNSPLHF. V and J are TRBV11-1 and TRBJ1-6; D may be TRBD1 (6 bases). This CDR3 region has 14 residues. Trimming removed 5 bases from V and 6 bases from J, with 11 bases in between. Germline lookup yields CDR1 SGHAT and CDR2 FQDESV (reference sequence).